The 23 T cell receptor beta chains presented below share a single source sample, sequenced in a study of cytomegalovirus exposure and HLA in healthy donors (dated by TCRdb to the late 2010s). The receptor library was made with the immunoSEQ multiplex PCR assay. A mixture of 60 forward primers for TCR Vbeta segments and 13 reverse primers for TCR Jbeta segments was used in the multiplex PCR. This is the immuneACCESS table as TCRdb keeps it, with only in-frame sequences that have V and J called. A part of the clones is gone; compared with another copy, unresolved V genes explain less than half, and the rest is unexplained. The sample table lists approximately 280,000 clones, roughly 90% of them with a count of one. The ten largest clones add up to roughly 2% of the sample. What was sequenced was PBMCs. These receptors were obtained from a woman younger than 30 in good health and CMV-seronegative.

This clone was detected only once. The chain combines TRBV2 with TRBJ2-7; 7 nucleotides match TRBD1. Germline CDR1 reads SNHLY; CDR2 reads FYNNEI. The V segment lost 8 bases and the J segment 2 bases; nucleotides outside the gene matches: 6. The CDR3 has 13 residues. The CDR3 coding sequence is TGTGCCAGCTGCGACAGGGATCCCTACGAGCAGTACTTC. It encodes CASCDRDPYEQYF.

V gene TRBV10-2 combines with J gene TRBJ1-6; 8 bases align to TRBD1. V lost 6 bases to trimming and J lost 6 bases; unmatched junction nucleotides: 4. The CDR3 covers 14 residues. From germline, CDR1 is WSHSY and CDR2 SAAADI. CDR3 DNA: TGCGCCAGCAGATCGGGACAGGTTAATTCACCCCTCCACTTT. Amino acid sequence: CASRSGQVNSPLHF.

This chain connects TRBV9 to TRBJ2-3; 12 bases match TRBD2. V lost 7 bases to trimming and J lost 6 bases; unmatched junction nucleotides: 6. Per germline, CDR1 SGDLS and CDR2 YYNGEE. This CDR3 contains 14 residues. Here the CDR3 reads CASCLAGGPDTQYF. In DNA form, the CDR3 reads TGTGCCAGCTGCCTAGCGGGGGGGCCGGATACGCAGTATTTT.

About this clone itself: An end of the junction does not agree with germline; a read error may underlie this. This chain connects TRBV9 to TRBJ1-1, with a tentative D call TRBD1 (5 bases). CDR1 SGDLS and CDR2 YYNGEE come from the germline V gene. The CDR3 spans 13 residues. The CDR3 nucleotides read TGTGCCTGCAGCGTAGAGGGACTGAGTGAAGCTTTCTTT. It yields the protein CACSVEGLSEAFF.

This clone was observed a single time. The V and J genes are TRBV18 and TRBJ2-5; D perhaps matches TRBD2 (5 bases). The DNA end is more similar to TRBJ2-7, so the J call may be wrong. The CDR3 length is 14 residues. Germline V gene lookup returns CDR1 KGHSH and CDR2 LQKENI. The CDR3, as DNA: TGTGCCAGCTCACAGGAGGTGGACCTTCACGAGCAGTACTTC. It yields the protein CASSQEVDLHEQYF.

The chain has TRBV12-2 and TRBJ2-2; the D call of TRBD1 is as the table states it, not checked on the DNA. TRBV12-2 is classified as a pseudogene. The CDR3 length is 19 residues. Here the CDR3 reads CASRHMGQGAPGNTGELFF. As DNA, the CDR3 is TGTGCAAGTCGCCATATGGGACAGGGGGCGCCGGGTAACACCGGGGAGCTGTTTTTT.

V gene TRBV2 combines with J gene TRBJ2-7; TRBD1 might be the D (6 bases). With 3 bases removed from V and 7 bases from J, the gap between germline ends came to 10 bases. The germline gives CDR1 SNHLY, CDR2 FYNNEI. The CDR3 totals 12 residues. CDR3 protein: CASSEFQGEQYF. CDR3 nucleotide sequence: TGTGCCAGCAGTGAGTTTCAGGGGGAGCAGTACTTC.

The chain employs TRBV5-1 and TRBJ1-1; D is unresolved. This CDR3 has 15 amino acids. Germline V gene sequence: CDR1 SGHRS, CDR2 YFSETQ. V dropped 2 bases and J dropped 2 bases, with 13 bases sitting between them. This CDR3 reads CASSFLPQANTEAFF. The DNA for the CDR3 is TGCGCCAGCAGCTTCCTCCCCCAGGCAAACACTGAAGCTTTCTTT.

The chain recombines TRBV7-2 with TRBJ2-7, with 7 bases aligning to TRBD1. The trim removed 5 bases at V and 3 bases at J, leaving 16 bases unmatched. Germline-derived CDR1 and CDR2 are SGHTA and FQGNSA. This CDR3 region has 17 residues. CDR3 nucleotides: TGTGCCAGCAGCCTACCGCGAACCGGGACAGATTACTACGAGCAGTACTTC. As protein: CASSLPRTGTDYYEQYF.

The genes are TRBV7-2 and TRBJ2-1; the D is unclear. The CDR3 runs 11 residues. Trimming left V 5 bases short and J 10 bases short, with 9 bases between. The germline CDR1 and CDR2 sequences are SGHTA and FQGNSA. The CDR3: CASSLSVEQFF. The CDR3 nucleotides read TGTGCCAGCAGCCTGTCCGTGGAGCAGTTCTTC.

The rearrangement uses TRBV7-8 and TRBJ2-3; TRBD2 aligns across 7 bases. The CDR3 consists of 16 residues. Germline CDR1 is SGHVS and CDR2 is FQNEAQ. Germline trimming cut 5 bases from V and 5 bases from J; bases unmatched to any gene: 13. CDR3 bases: TGTGCCAGCAGCCAAACGCTAGCGGCCTGGGGAGATACGCAGTATTTT. It yields the protein CASSQTLAAWGDTQYF. Complete variable domain (other parts from reference TRBV7-8 and TRBJ2-3): GAGVSQSPRYKVAKRGQDVALRCDPISGHVSLFWYQQALGQGPEFLTYFQNEAQLDKSGLPSDRFFAERPEGSVSTLKIQRTQQEDSAVYLCASSQTLAAWGDTQYFGPGTRLTVL.

The sample holds one count of this clone. V is TRBV19 and J is TRBJ2-7, with 7 bases identical to TRBD2. The germline V gene encodes CDR1 LNHDA and CDR2 SQIVND (reference sequence). The CDR3 runs to 14 residues. V dropped 6 bases and J dropped 6; count of bases not matched to a gene: 11. The CDR3: CASSWRTPGGEQYF. Written as DNA, the CDR3 is TGTGCCAGTAGCTGGAGGACCCCGGGGGGCGAGCAGTACTTC.

The chain couples TRBV2 to TRBJ1-5; D is unresolved. Trimming removed 6 bases at V and 5 bases at J, with 11 bases between. This CDR3 is built from 13 residues. Germline V gives CDR1 SNHLY, CDR2 FYNNEI. CDR3 sequence reads: CASRAWGDQPQHF. CDR3 in DNA: TGTGCCAGCAGAGCGTGGGGAGATCAGCCCCAGCATTTT.

The chain employs TRBV2 and TRBJ2-1; D gene uncertain. V shed 2 bases and J shed 10 bases, with 21 bases lying between them. Germline CDR1 reads SNHLY; CDR2 reads FYNNEI. This CDR3 has 16 amino acids. The CDR3 DNA reads TGTGCCAGCAGTGAACTCCTCTGGGCCCCCATCATGGAGCAGTTCTTC. The encoded protein is CASSELLWAPIMEQFF. The full variable domain, completed using reference TRBV2 and TRBJ2-1, is EPEVTQTPSHQVTQMGQEVILRCVPISNHLYFYWYRQILGQKVEFLVSFYNNEISEKSEIFDDQFSVERPDGSNFTLKIRSTKLEDSAMYFCASSELLWAPIMEQFFGPGTRLTVL.

This chain uses TRBV9 with TRBJ2-3, with 9 bases matching TRBD2. After removal of 0 bases from V and 6 bases from J, the junction contained 8 bases not matched to a gene. The CDR3 runs to 16 residues. CDR1 is SGDLS, CDR2 YYNGEE, per germline. This chain's CDR3 is CASSVEAGGLEDTQYF. The CDR3, as DNA: TGTGCCAGCAGCGTAGAGGCGGGGGGGCTGGAGGATACGCAGTATTTT.

V gene TRBV9 combines with J gene TRBJ2-2; D unclear. Per the germline V gene, CDR1 is SGDLS and CDR2 is YYNGEE. The CDR3 extends over 13 amino acids. Between the trimmed V and J ends, which lost 3 bases and 4 bases, there was a span of 7 bases. Here the CDR3 DNA reads TGTGCCAGCAGCGCCCTCGTCACCGGGGAGCTGTTTTTT. As protein: CASSALVTGELFF.

This chain joins TRBV4-1 and TRBJ1-5; 7 bases align to TRBD1. The CDR3 totals 18 residues. CDR1 and CDR2 from the germline V gene are MGHRA and YSYEKL. The V gene end was trimmed by 1 base and the J gene end by 11 bases; junction bases not matched to a gene: 20. As DNA, the CDR3 is TGCGCCAGCAGCCAAGTTCTCAGTCGCGTGGCAGGGGGTTTGACCCAGCATTTT. This sequence encodes CASSQVLSRVAGGLTQHF.

This chain uses TRBV4-1 with TRBJ2-4; 9 nucleotides match TRBD1. The CDR3 totals 17 residues. V dropped 3 bases and J dropped 0; count of bases not matched to a gene: 6. CDR1 and CDR2 from the germline V gene are MGHRA and YSYEKL. The CDR3 region has the DNA TGCGCCAGCAGCCATCCACAGGGGGCGGGAGCCAAAAACATTCAGTACTTC. It codes for CASSHPQGAGAKNIQYF.

The J gene is TRBJ2-7, the V gene TRBV13; TRBD2 matches 10 bases. The V gene end was trimmed by 5 bases and the J gene end by 2 bases; junction bases not matched to a gene: 3. Germline CDR1 and CDR2: PRHDT and FYEKMQ (reference sequence). The CDR3 sequence is 14 residues long. This CDR3 is CASSGTSGAYEQYF. The CDR3 nucleotides are TGTGCCAGCAGCGGCACTAGCGGGGCCTACGAGCAGTACTTC. Full variable domain (missing parts from reference TRBV13 and TRBJ2-7): AAGVIQSPRHLIKEKRETATLKCYPIPRHDTVYWYQQGPGQDPQFLISFYEKMQSDKGSIPDRFSAQQFSDYHSELNMSSLELGDSALYFCASSGTSGAYEQYFGPGTRLTVT.

The V and J genes are TRBV27 and TRBJ2-5, with TRBD1 matching 7 bases. The J call may be wrong; the DNA end is better matched by TRBJ2-7. CDR3 length equals 15 residues. Germline CDR1 and CDR2: MNHEY and SMNVEV (reference sequence). This CDR3 is CASSLSRGRFTEQYF. The CDR3 DNA is TGTGCCAGCAGTTTATCGAGGGGGCGATTTACCGAGCAGTACTTC.

The chain links TRBV7-3 to TRBJ2-3, with TRBD2 matching over 12 bases. Unmatched junction bases numbered 10, after V lost 5 bases and J lost 1 base. The CDR3 runs to 18 residues. Germline loops: CDR1 SGHTA, CDR2 FQGTGA. CDR3 in amino acids: CASSLLAGGPLGTDTQYF. In DNA, the CDR3 is TGTGCCAGCAGCCTACTAGCGGGGGGCCCCTTGGGCACAGATACGCAGTATTTT.

Remarks on this clone: The junction shows a germline mismatch at one end, possibly a read error. The rearrangement links TRBV5-1 to TRBJ2-5; weak D call: TRBD2 (6 bases). This CDR3 has 14 residues. Germline CDR1 reads SGHRS; CDR2 reads YFSETQ. CDR3 sequence (DNA): TGCGCCAGCAGCTTAGGCAGACTAGATGAGACCCGGTACTTC. Encoded protein: CASSLGRLDETRYF.

This chain connects TRBV10-3 to TRBJ2-7, with a possible D match to TRBD2 (7 bases). V lost 6 bases to trimming and J lost 2 bases, with 11 bases between them. Germline V gene lookup returns CDR1 ENHRY and CDR2 SYGVKD. This CDR3 region has 13 residues. For the CDR3, the DNA is TGTGCCATCAGAGGAGGGGGGGCCTACGAGCAGTACTTC. Its translation: CAIRGGGAYEQYF.